These 10 T cell receptor beta chains came from one sample sequenced in a study of shared clonotypes between healthy human individuals. Positive CCR7 selection of CD45RO-negative cells yielded the naive CD8 cells, and terminally differentiated effector memory CD45RA+ cells were excluded. The data were produced by immunoSEQ multiplex PCR, yet TCRdb's version contains in-frame clones alone and is incomplete. Seen here are around 640,000 clones, roughly 96% observed once, and the top ten hold around 0.1%. Sequencing used naive CD8+ T cells sorted from blood. Receptors originate from a woman aged 25 to 39 in good health.

The V and J genes are TRBV28 and TRBJ2-7, with unresolved D. Deletions cut 5 bases from V and 3 bases from J, with 14 bases between. The CDR3 spans 14 residues. CDR1 and CDR2 (germline): MDHEN, SYDVKM. The CDR3 loop is CASSPIGFGYEQYF. The CDR3 nucleotides are TGTGCCAGCAGTCCTATAGGTTTCGGCTACGAGCAGTACTTC. Combining the CDR3 with reference TRBV28 and TRBJ2-7 gives the whole variable domain DVKVTQSSRYLVKRTGEKVFLECVQDMDHENMFWYRQDPGLGLRLIYFSYDVKMKEKGDIPEGYSVSREKKERFSLILESASTNQTSMYLCASSPIGFGYEQYFGPGTRLTVT.

The sample holds one count of this clone. The CDR3 region has the DNA TGTGCCAGCAGTTTAGTGGCACCCACCGGGGAGCTGTTTTTT. It codes for CASSLVAPTGELFF. This chain joins TRBV27 and TRBJ2-2; D unclear. V was shortened by 2 bases and J by 4 bases, with 8 bases between the two germline ends. Germline lookup yields CDR1 MNHEY and CDR2 SMNVEV (reference sequence). The CDR3 covers 14 residues.

The genes are TRBV18 and TRBJ2-7; perhaps TRBD2 as D (6 bases). The length of the CDR3 is 13 residues. CDR1 is KGHSH, CDR2 LQKENI, per germline. Trimming stripped 3 bases from V and 3 bases from J, with 9 bases between. Here the CDR3 reads CASSPPGSYEQYF. Written as DNA, the CDR3 is TGTGCCAGCTCACCCCCCGGGAGCTACGAGCAGTACTTC.

V is TRBV5-4 and J is TRBJ2-2; D is perhaps TRBD2 (6 bases). Trimming took 5 bases from V and 4 from J, leaving 12 bases between them. The CDR3 is 14 residues long. Per the germline V gene, CDR1 is SGHNT and CDR2 is YYREEE (reference sequence). Written as DNA, the CDR3 is TGTGCCAGCAGTCCATCGACTAGCACCGGGGAGCTGTTTTTT. This translates into CASSPSTSTGELFF.

In nucleotides, the CDR3 is TGTGCCAGCAGTGATTGGCTCCAGGCTTCCTACGAGCAGTACTTC. It encodes CASSDWLQASYEQYF. The chain links TRBV6-1 to TRBJ2-7; D gene uncertain. Germline values: CDR1 MNHNS, CDR2 SASEGT. The CDR3 sequence is 15 residues long. Deletions cut 3 bases from V and 1 base from J, with 13 bases between.

The chain employs TRBV5-4 and TRBJ2-7; D call uncertain. Trimming stripped 4 bases from V and 6 bases from J, with 11 bases between. Germline V gives CDR1 SGHNT, CDR2 YYREEE (reference sequence). This CDR3 is built from 12 residues. CDR3 in amino acids: CASSADGSEQYF. In nucleotides, the CDR3 is TGTGCCAGCAGCGCAGATGGTAGCGAGCAGTACTTC. Full variable domain (missing parts from reference TRBV5-4 and TRBJ2-7): ETGVTQSPTHLIKTRGQQVTLRCSSQSGHNTVSWYQQALGQGPQFIFQYYREEENGRGNFPPRFSGLQFPNYSSELNVNALELDDSALYLCASSADGSEQYFGPGTRLTVT.

The V gene is TRBV5-4, the J gene TRBJ1-1; D gene ambiguous. The V end was cut by 0 bases, the J end by 2 bases, with 11 bases between. Germline-derived CDR1 and CDR2 are SGHNT and YYREEE (reference sequence). The CDR3 spans 15 residues. This CDR3 reads CASSLDGSFNTEAFF. The CDR3 DNA is TGTGCCAGCAGCTTGGATGGCAGCTTTAACACTGAAGCTTTCTTT. The complete variable domain, with remaining parts taken from reference TRBV5-4 and TRBJ1-1, reads ETGVTQSPTHLIKTRGQQVTLRCSSQSGHNTVSWYQQALGQGPQFIFQYYREEENGRGNFPPRFSGLQFPNYSSELNVNALELDDSALYLCASSLDGSFNTEAFFGQGTRLTVV.

V is TRBV4-1 and J is TRBJ2-7; D uncertain. Between the trimmed V and J ends, which lost 0 bases and 7 bases, there was a span of 7 bases. The CDR3 is 12 residues long. In germline, CDR1 is MGHRA, CDR2 YSYEKL. CDR3 region: CASSQDMVEQYF. In nucleotides, the CDR3 is TGCGCCAGCAGCCAAGATATGGTTGAGCAGTACTTC.

The rearrangement uses TRBV7-6 and TRBJ1-1; D is unresolved. Germline V gene lookup returns CDR1 SGHVS and CDR2 FNYEAQ. V was pared by 2 bases and J by 2 bases, with 12 bases between. The length of the CDR3 is 15 residues. The CDR3 DNA sequence: TGTGCCAGCAGCTTAAGCTCGTGGGGAAACACTGAAGCTTTCTTT. Protein sequence: CASSLSSWGNTEAFF.

This CDR3 is CASSHLAGGARSEQFF. The CDR3 DNA reads as TGCGCCAGCAGCCACTTAGCGGGAGGGGCCCGATCTGAGCAGTTCTTC. This sequence joins TRBV4-1 and TRBJ2-1; 11 bases map to TRBD2. V dropped 3 bases and J dropped 9; count of bases not matched to a gene: 10. The CDR3 extends over 16 amino acids. Germline values: CDR1 MGHRA, CDR2 YSYEKL.